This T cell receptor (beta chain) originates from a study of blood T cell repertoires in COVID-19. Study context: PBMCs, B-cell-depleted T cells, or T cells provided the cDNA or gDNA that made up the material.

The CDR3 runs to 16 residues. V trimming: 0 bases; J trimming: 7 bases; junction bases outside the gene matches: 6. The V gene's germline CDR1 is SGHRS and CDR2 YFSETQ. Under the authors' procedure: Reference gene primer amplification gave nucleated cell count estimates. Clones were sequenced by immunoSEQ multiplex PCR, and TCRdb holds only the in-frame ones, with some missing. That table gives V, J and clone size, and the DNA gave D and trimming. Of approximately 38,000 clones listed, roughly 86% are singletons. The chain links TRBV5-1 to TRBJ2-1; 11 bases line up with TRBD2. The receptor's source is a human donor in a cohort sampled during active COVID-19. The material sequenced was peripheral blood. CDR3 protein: CASSLAPSGGRNEQFF. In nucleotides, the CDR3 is TGCGCCAGCAGCTTGGCTCCTAGCGGGGGGAGGAATGAGCAGTTCTTC. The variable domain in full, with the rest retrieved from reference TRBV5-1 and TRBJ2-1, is KAGVTQTPRYLIKTRGQQVTLSCSPISGHRSVSWYQQTPGQGLQFLFEYFSETQRNKGNFPGRFSGRQFSNSRSEMNVSTLELGDSALYLCASSLAPSGGRNEQFFGPGTRLTVL.